This T cell receptor (beta chain) was captured by sequencing in a study of beta chain features in type 1 diabetes (dated by TCRdb to 2016 to 2019). A note on the overall study: Mean age, gender distribution, total cell number and subset yield did not differ between patients and healthy donors. The study compared TCRB repertoires of sorted circulating CD4+ T cell subsets between recently diagnosed type 1 diabetes patients and matched healthy donors. A total of around 100 million sorted cells were examined across all samples, and RNA yield correlated strongly with the number of cells per subset. Regulatory and stem cell-like memory subsets were obtained from only 8 patients and roughly 8 healthy donors, while naive and central memory subsets were obtained from all 28 donors. Overall results and qualifications from the work: Only small numbers of individuals were included in the HLA sub-analyses, which left unresolved whether HLA type had any influence on TCRB rearrangement. The naive, central memory and regulatory TCRB repertoires appeared to resemble one another more closely among patients than among healthy donors. At VDJ recombination sites, type 1 diabetes patients had fewer insertions and more deleted nucleotides, which implies abnormalities in thymic rearrangement. A moderate but significant shortening of TCRB CDR3 length was observed in type 1 diabetes patients in all four CD4+ subsets. Because cDNA was sequenced instead of genomic DNA, highly expressing activated cells could be over-represented, though the groups showed no difference in activation or CD3 levels. PCR may preferentially amplify shorter templates, but because patient and control samples were amplified and corrected together, any resulting skew would affect both groups equally.

The High Capacity cDNA Reverse Transcription Kit was used to reverse transcribe all of the isolated RNA, meaning that expressed TCRB transcripts were what got sequenced. Deep immunoSEQ sequencing was performed on naive, central memory and regulatory T cell samples, with an average of about 3.6 million total reads per sample. After sorted cells were lysed in RLT buffer, RNA was extracted with DNase-treated RNeasy Micro or Mini kits, with the choice depending on cell number. To prevent cross-contamination, every cell subset was processed on its own, while patient and healthy donor samples were processed together. The immunoSEQ multiplex PCR was used to amplify TCRB sequences from cDNA, generating 87-bp fragments that spanned the CDR3 region. Amplicons were sequenced on the Illumina HiSeq platform. Turning to the authors' computational methods: Synthetic template baselines were used to correct PCR bias computationally, reads within Hamming distance 2 were collapsed, and singletons that could not be merged were discarded. Reads were aligned against IMGT to assign V, D and J genes, CDR3 length and insertions or deletions at six rearrangement sites. Within each subset, clonotype counts were normalized to sorted cell number, and only after that were true diversity and Gini coefficients computed with the tcR R package. The overlap coefficient, calculated on TCRB nucleotide sequences, was used to measure repertoire sharing. As a proxy for the pre-selection repertoire, out-of-frame TCRB sequences from naive cells were analyzed. TCRdb obtained this table from immuneACCESS and retained in-frame rearrangements with V and J assigned. These tables miss some clones; where compared with another copy, unresolved V genes account for less than half of the shortfall, and the remainder is unexplained. V, J and clone size derive from that table, while D and trimming were established from the DNA sequence. In this sample the table shows around 350,000 clones, roughly 12% of which occur a single time. Clones ranked in the top ten supply around 0.02% of the sample.

Sequences SNHLY (CDR1) and FYNNEI (CDR2) are obtained from the germline V gene. V sheds 4 bases and J sheds 7 bases, leaving 10 bases between their ends. The CDR3 sequence holds 13 residues, the cysteine and phenylalanine included. CDR3 DNA only is kept here, 39 bases in frame from base 1. A single peripheral blood draw of about 116 mL on average was collected from each donor into heparinised tubes. Using a panel that included CD45RO, CCR7, CD25, CD127, CD95 and CD27, naive, central memory, regulatory and stem cell-like memory CD4+ T cells were sorted on a BD FACSAria II. Every sorted population had a purity above 95%. Right away, PBMCs were isolated by Lymphoprep density gradient centrifugation and were stained directly, with no culture step. So that batch effects would be minimized, each experiment stained and sorted samples in pairs, pairing one healthy donor with one patient. This clone has just a few counts. Which antigen it targets is not known. No base quality values were provided; no much bigger clone lies one nucleotide off.

The receptor comes from a man aged 18 to 30 in good health. The chain was built from TRBV2 and TRBJ1-4; matching of 6 bases hints at TRBD1 as the D gene. Sequencing was done on a sample of naive CD4+ T cells from blood. This specimen's cell subset or site label, per the study, means: true naive CD4+ T cells. The DNA sequence is TGTGCCAGCAGTGCAGGGGTGGGTGAAAAACTGTTTTTT. Its translation reads: CASSAGVGEKLFF.